The 18 T cell receptor beta chains below all came from one sample that was sequenced in a study of blood T cell repertoires in COVID-19. Sequencing used immunoSEQ multiplex PCR; TCRdb keeps in-frame clones, though not all of them. The sample lists about 130,000 clones, around 79% seen once, with about 5% in the top ten. Source material: peripheral blood. All receptors come from a woman between 65 and 79 years old with COVID-19, enrolled during active disease.

The sample holds one count of this clone. V usage is TRBV5-5 and J usage is TRBJ1-5; 7 bases line up with TRBD1. Losses at the gene ends were 3 bases for V and 7 bases for J; bases not matched to a gene: 10. CDR1 and CDR2 (germline): SGHKS, YYEKEE (reference sequence). The CDR3 spans 15 residues. CDR3 in amino acids: CASSWSTGERQPQHF. As DNA, the CDR3 is TGTGCCAGCAGCTGGAGTACAGGGGAAAGGCAGCCCCAGCATTTT.

CDR3 protein: CAWRIQQGISPLHF. Written as DNA, the CDR3 is TGTGCCTGGCGCATCCAACAGGGGATTTCACCCCTCCACTTT. The chain links TRBV30 to TRBJ1-6; TRBD1 matches 7 bases. The V gene end was trimmed by 5 bases and the J gene end by 9 bases; junction bases not matched to a gene: 10. The germline CDR1 and CDR2 sequences are GTSNPN and SVGIG (reference sequence). The length of the CDR3 is 14 residues.

V and J are TRBV7-4 and TRBJ2-4; unclear D gene. The CDR3 extends over 16 amino acids. Germline V gives CDR1 SGHVT, CDR2 SQSDAQ. V was trimmed by 1 base and J by 0 bases, leaving 10 bases between them. The DNA for the CDR3 is TGTGCCAGCAGCTTAGAGCTAACTGAAGCCAAAAACATTCAGTACTTC. Protein product: CASSLELTEAKNIQYF.

CDR3 in amino acids: CASSDPRSNQPQHF. The CDR3 DNA reads TGTGCCAGCAGTGACCCGAGGAGCAATCAGCCCCAGCATTTT. This chain links TRBV28 with TRBJ1-5; D gene uncertain. The CDR3 covers 14 residues. V lost 5 bases, J lost 1 base, and 9 bases lay in between. Germline V gene sequence: CDR1 MDHEN, CDR2 SYDVKM.

The chain employs TRBV7-6 and TRBJ2-2; 8 bases line up with TRBD1. Trimming at V came to 1 base and at J to 6 bases, leaving 10 bases not matched to a gene. Looked up from germline, CDR1 is SGHVS and CDR2 is FNYEAQ. CDR3 length: 17 amino acids. The CDR3 DNA reads as TGTGCCAGCAGCTTAGGGCCCCCGGGACAGGCGGCCGGGGAGCTGTTTTTT. Translating it yields CASSLGPPGQAAGELFF.

This clone has more than one count but fewer than ten. The V and J genes are TRBV5-6 and TRBJ1-2, with 12 bases matching TRBD1. Germline V gives CDR1 SGHDT, CDR2 YYEEEE. Trimming took 4 bases from V and 6 from J; bases not matched to a gene: 7. This CDR3 comprises 15 residues. CDR3 nucleotides: TGTGCCAGCAGCCATGGGACAGGGGGCGCGAATGGCTACACCTTC. Translation: CASSHGTGGANGYTF.

This chain connects TRBV6-2 or TRBV6-3 to TRBJ2-7, with D possibly TRBD1 on 5 matching bases. Germline CDR1 MNHEY, CDR2 SVGEGT. This CDR3 has 15 amino acids. V was clipped by 0 bases and J by 2 bases, with 11 bases between them. CDR3 sequence reads: CASSYSDIKAYEQYF. As DNA, the CDR3 is TGTGCCAGCAGTTACTCGGACATAAAAGCCTACGAGCAGTACTTC.

The rearrangement joins TRBV5-5 to TRBJ2-7; 7 nucleotides align to TRBD1. Trimming took 4 bases from V and 3 from J; bases not matched to a gene: 4. Germline-derived CDR1 and CDR2 are SGHKS and YYEKEE (reference sequence). The CDR3 spans 13 residues. CDR3 DNA: TGTGCCAGCAGCATCCGACAGGGCTACGAGCAGTACTTC. Protein sequence: CASSIRQGYEQYF. Based on the CDR3 plus reference TRBV5-5 and TRBJ2-7, the full variable domain is DAGVTQSPTHLIKTRGQQVTLRCSPISGHKSVSWYQQVLGQGPQFIFQYYEKEERGRGNFPDRFSARQFPNYSSELNVNALLLGDSALYLCASSIRQGYEQYFGPGTRLTVT.

The chain links TRBV5-8 to TRBJ1-2, with 9 bases lining up with TRBD1. The CDR3 extends over 14 amino acids. V lost 4 bases and J lost 4; bases outside the gene matches: 5. The germline V gene has CDR1 SGHTS and CDR2 YDEGEE. The CDR3 sequence is CASSNGTGFYGYTF. DNA of the CDR3: TGTGCCAGCAGCAATGGGACAGGGTTCTATGGCTACACCTTC.

In its sample, this clone is medium-sized. This chain links TRBV5-1 with TRBJ1-2, with TRBD1 identical over 10 bases. This CDR3 spans 15 amino acids. V shed 4 bases and J 7 bases; nucleotides not matched to a gene: 10. CDR1 and CDR2 from the germline V gene are SGHRS and YFSETQ. The CDR3 sequence is CASSLQGQGGTGYTF. Here the CDR3 DNA reads TGCGCCAGCAGCCTTCAAGGACAGGGGGGGACTGGCTACACCTTC.

The sample holds one count of this clone. This sequence joins TRBV27 and TRBJ1-6; 7 nucleotides agree with TRBD1. CDR1 is MNHEY, CDR2 SMNVEV, per germline (reference sequence). Unmatched junction bases numbered 8, after V lost 6 bases and J lost 6 bases. CDR3 length: 15 amino acids. The CDR3: CASRETGTANSPLHF. CDR3 nucleotides: TGTGCCAGCAGAGAGACCGGGACAGCTAATTCACCCCTCCACTTT.

Turning to this clone: One end of the junction does not line up with germline, which may come from a read error. The genes are TRBV2 and TRBJ2-3; D not resolved. Germline-derived CDR1 and CDR2 are SNHLY and FYNNEI. This CDR3 has 13 amino acids. CDR3 nucleotide sequence: TGTGCCAGCAGTCAAGCGCTAACAGATACGCAGTATTTT. Translated, it gives CASSQALTDTQYF.

This clone was counted a single time. The chain couples TRBV4-3 to TRBJ2-3; TRBD2 agrees at 9 bases. The CDR3 contains 19 residues. Trimming removed 1 base from V and 0 bases from J; junction bases left unmatched: 11. Germline CDR1 reads LGHNA; CDR2 reads YSLEER. The CDR3 DNA reads as TGCGCCAGCAGCCAAGGGCAGGGCGGGGGGGCCTTGAGCACAGATACGCAGTATTTT. Amino acids: CASSQGQGGGALSTDTQYF.

The chain joins TRBV11-2 to TRBJ2-1; D unresolved. Deletions cut 0 bases from V and 6 bases from J, with 3 bases between. This CDR3 comprises 12 residues. Looked up from germline, CDR1 is SGHAT and CDR2 is FQNNGV. The CDR3 spells CASSLDGNEQFF. The CDR3 nucleotides are TGTGCCAGCAGCTTAGACGGCAATGAGCAGTTCTTC.

The chain uses TRBV5-1 and TRBJ1-4; TRBD1 agrees at 8 bases. J gave up 7 bases and V 1 base, and 6 bases lay outside the gene matches. The CDR3 contains 15 residues. Germline V lookup: CDR1 SGHRS, CDR2 YFSETQ. The CDR3, as DNA: TGCGCCAGCAGCTTGTCGCAGGGGGCTTTTGAAAAACTGTTTTTT. Protein sequence: CASSLSQGAFEKLFF.

The rearrangement uses TRBV4-2 and TRBJ1-2, with D unclear. Between the trimmed V and J ends, which lost 3 bases and 0 bases, there was a span of 8 bases. The CDR3 length is 14 residues. Germline lookup yields CDR1 LGHNA and CDR2 YNFKEQ. The CDR3 sequence: CASSQAGANYGYTF. CDR3 nucleotides: TGTGCCAGCAGCCAGGCCGGGGCTAACTATGGCTACACCTTC.

This chain uses TRBV23-1 with TRBJ1-6; tentative D call: TRBD1 (5 bases). TRBV23-1 is assigned to the ORF class and has an uncertain function. Trimming shortened V by 6 bases and J by 4 bases, and 19 bases separated the two germline ends. The length of the CDR3 is 17 residues. CDR3 in amino acids: CASSRGGGRPYNSPLHF. CDR3 DNA: TGCGCCAGCAGCCGCGGGGGGGGAAGACCTTATAATTCACCCCTCCACTTT.

This sequence joins TRBV7-2 and TRBJ1-2; D unresolved. Germline-derived CDR1 and CDR2 are SGHTA and FQGNSA. This CDR3 is built from 14 residues. Trimming stripped 5 bases from V and 4 bases from J, with 14 bases between. For the CDR3, the DNA is TGTGCCAGCAGCGTGGAGGACGCTAGCTATGGCTACACCTTC. It is translated as CASSVEDASYGYTF. The full variable domain, rest sourced from reference TRBV7-2 and TRBJ1-2, is GAGVSQSPSNKVTEKGKDVELRCDPISGHTALYWYRQSLGQGLEFLIYFQGNSAPDKSGLPSDRFSAERTGGSVSTLTIQRTQQEDSAVYLCASSVEDASYGYTFGSGTRLTVV.